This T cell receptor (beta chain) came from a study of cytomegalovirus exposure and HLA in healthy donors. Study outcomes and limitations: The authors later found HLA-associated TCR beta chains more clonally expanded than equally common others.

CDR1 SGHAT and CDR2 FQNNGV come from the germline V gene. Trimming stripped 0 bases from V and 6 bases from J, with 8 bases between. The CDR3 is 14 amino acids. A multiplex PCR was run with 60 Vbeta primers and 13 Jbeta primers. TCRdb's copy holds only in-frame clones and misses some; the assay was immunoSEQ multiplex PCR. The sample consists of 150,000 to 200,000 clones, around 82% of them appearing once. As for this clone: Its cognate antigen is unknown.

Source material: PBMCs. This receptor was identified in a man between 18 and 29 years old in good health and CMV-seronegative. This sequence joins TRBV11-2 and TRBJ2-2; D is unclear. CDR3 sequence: CASSLEIPSGELFF. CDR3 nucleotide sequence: TGTGCCAGCAGCTTAGAAATCCCATCCGGGGAGCTGTTTTTT.